This TCR beta chain was sequenced for a study of cytomegalovirus exposure and HLA in healthy donors. CDR3 length: 15 amino acids. The trim removed 4 bases at V and 3 bases at J, leaving 7 bases unmatched. Germline V gene sequence: CDR1 SGDLS, CDR2 YYNGEE. Researchers ran the PCR with 60 Vbeta and 13 Jbeta primers. Assay used: immunoSEQ multiplex PCR; TCRdb lists only in-frame clones, some missing. The sample gives about 300,000 clones, roughly 90% of which show up once; around 4.2% is in the top ten. Findings and limits, study-wide: When the data were analyzed later, several of the most significant clusters appeared to be linked to common viral pathogens.

Concerning this clone itself: Its antigen is still unknown.

The origin of this receptor is a man in his forties in good health and CMV-seropositive. This chain connects TRBV9 to TRBJ2-7; 10 positions agree with TRBD2. Specimen: PBMCs. The CDR3: CASSPSAGGGYEQYF. As DNA, the CDR3 is TGTGCCAGCAGCCCCTCAGCGGGAGGGGGCTACGAGCAGTACTTC.